This TCR beta chain was identified during a study of blood T cell repertoires in COVID-19. The wider study: From the United States, Italy and Spain came samples of acute and convalescent COVID-19.

CDR3 length: 15 amino acids. Trimming cost V 7 bases and J 6 bases, with 18 bases left between them. CDR1 and CDR2 (germline): SGHTA, FQGNSA. In the original workflow: Estimation of nucleated cell counts was performed using reference gene primer amplification. Sequenced by immunoSEQ multiplex PCR; TCRdb stores in-frame clones only, minus some. V and J calls and clone size come straight from that table; D and trimming were deduced from the DNA. The sample has under 500,000 clones, 70% to 90% seen once; the top ten hold roughly 1.9%. Sequencing used PBMCs or T cells enriched from blood (not recorded which). This TCR was recovered from a woman aged 18-30 years with acute COVID-19. The V gene is TRBV7-2, the J gene TRBJ2-2; the D gene is possibly TRBD2 (5 bases). The CDR3 nucleotides are TGTGCCAGCACCACGTCCCTAACCGGGGCCGGGGAGCTGTTTTTT. Amino acids: CASTTSLTGAGELFF.